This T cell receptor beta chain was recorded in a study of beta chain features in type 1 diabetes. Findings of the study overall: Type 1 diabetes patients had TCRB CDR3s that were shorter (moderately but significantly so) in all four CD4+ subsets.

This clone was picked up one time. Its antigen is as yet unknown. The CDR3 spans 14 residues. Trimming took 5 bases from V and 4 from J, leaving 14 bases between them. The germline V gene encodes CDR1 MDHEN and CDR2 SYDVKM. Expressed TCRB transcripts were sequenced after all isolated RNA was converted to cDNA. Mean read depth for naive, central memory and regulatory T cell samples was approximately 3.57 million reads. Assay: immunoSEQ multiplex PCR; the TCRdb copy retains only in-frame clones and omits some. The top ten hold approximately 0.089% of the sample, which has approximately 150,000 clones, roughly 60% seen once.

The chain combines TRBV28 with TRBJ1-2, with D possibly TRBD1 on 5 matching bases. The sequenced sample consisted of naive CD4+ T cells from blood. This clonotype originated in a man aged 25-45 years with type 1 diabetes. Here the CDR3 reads CASSPRDPPYGYTF. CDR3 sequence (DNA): TGTGCCAGCAGTCCCCGGGACCCGCCCTATGGCTACACCTTC.